The 19 T cell receptor beta chains presented below share a single source sample, sequenced in a study of beta chain features in type 1 diabetes. Expressed TCRB transcripts were sequenced after all isolated RNA was converted to cDNA. The method was immunoSEQ multiplex PCR; TCRdb's version includes in-frame clones alone and lacks a portion of them. The sample has under 500,000 clones, roughly 31% seen once; the top ten hold around 0.065%. Sequencing was carried out using naive CD4+ T cells from blood. These receptors all come from a man aged 18 to 35 in good health.

The V call is TRBV30, the J call TRBJ2-7; D tentatively reads TRBD1 or TRBD2 (5 bases each). V was clipped by 1 base and J by 6 bases, with 10 bases between them. The germline V gene encodes CDR1 GTSNPN and CDR2 SVGIG (reference sequence). This CDR3 comprises 12 residues. CDR3: CAWSGSDSEQYF. CDR3 sequence (DNA): TGTGCCTGGAGTGGTAGCGACAGCGAGCAGTACTTC.

Turning to this clone: A read error may explain this, as a much larger clone is one base away. V gene TRBV30 combines with J gene TRBJ2-3; D uncertain. V gave up 2 bases and J gave up 6 bases, with 9 bases separating them. CDR3 length: 12 residues. Looked up from germline, CDR1 is GTSNPN and CDR2 is SVGIG (reference sequence). CDR3 sequence (DNA): TGTGCCTGGAGTATTGCGAGGGATACGCAGTATTTT. Residues: CAWSIARDTQYF.

The CDR3, as DNA: TGCAGCGTTGAAAAAGTGGATACGCAGTATTTT. It encodes CSVEKVDTQYF. V usage is TRBV29-1 and J usage is TRBJ2-3; D gene ambiguous. CDR3 length: 11 amino acids. In germline, CDR1 is SQVTM, CDR2 ANQGSEA. V was shortened by 2 bases and J by 6 bases, with 6 bases between the two germline ends.

The V gene is TRBV4-3, the J gene TRBJ2-7; 9 bases align to TRBD1. The V gene end was trimmed by 5 bases and the J gene end by 6 bases; junction bases not matched to a gene: 5. This CDR3 region has 13 residues. Germline CDR1 is LGHNA and CDR2 is YSLEER. The CDR3 spells CASSYRTGVEQYF. In DNA form, the CDR3 reads TGCGCCAGCAGCTACAGGACAGGGGTCGAGCAGTACTTC.

Only a few counts were recorded for this clone. This chain connects TRBV7-2 to TRBJ2-1; D is perhaps TRBD2 (6 bases). The germline V and J ends were trimmed by 6 bases and 7 bases, with 19 bases remaining between them. CDR1 and CDR2 from the germline V gene are SGHTA and FQGNSA. There are 15 residues in the CDR3. The CDR3 protein is CASSSLLRSGNEQFF. As DNA, the CDR3 is TGTGCCAGCAGTTCCCTTCTTCGAAGCGGGAATGAGCAGTTCTTC.

This clone was recorded a few times. V is TRBV30 and J is TRBJ2-4; the D gene is possibly TRBD2 (6 bases). Trimming removed 5 bases at V and 7 bases at J, with 21 bases between. The CDR3 runs 15 residues. Germline values: CDR1 GTSNPN, CDR2 SVGIG (reference sequence). In nucleotides, the CDR3 is TGTGCCTGGGGGCCCGGGGAATGGAGGGACAACATTCAGTACTTC. This gives the protein CAWGPGEWRDNIQYF. The complete variable domain, with remaining parts taken from reference TRBV30 and TRBJ2-4, reads SQTIHQWPATLVQPVGSPLSLECTVEGTSNPNLYWYRQAAGRGLQLLFYSVGIGQISSEVPQNLSASRPQDRQFILSSKKLLLSDSGFYLCAWGPGEWRDNIQYFGAGTRLSVL.

This clone was picked up a small number of times. The chain combines TRBV2 with TRBJ2-5; D not resolved. Germline loops: CDR1 SNHLY, CDR2 FYNNEI. The V end lost 6 bases, the J end lost 2 bases, and 4 bases lay between the germline ends. The CDR3 spans 11 residues. The CDR3 coding sequence is TGTGCCAGCAGGGAACAAGAGACCCAGTACTTC. It codes for CASREQETQYF.

In DNA form, the CDR3 reads TGTGCCAGCAGTTTAATTGCAGGGCAGGGGCAGCCCCAGCATTTT. Its translation is CASSLIAGQGQPQHF. The V call is TRBV28, the J call TRBJ1-5, with TRBD1 as a possible D gene (6 bases). Germline loops: CDR1 MDHEN, CDR2 SYDVKM. V was pared by 2 bases and J by 7 bases, with 15 bases between. This CDR3 has 15 residues.

This clone was detected only a few times. The chain has TRBV28 and TRBJ2-7; possible D gene TRBD2, 6 bases. The CDR3 runs 11 residues. Germline CDR1 MDHEN, CDR2 SYDVKM. V lost 7 bases to trimming and J lost 5 bases, with 9 bases between them. The CDR3, as DNA: TGTGCCAGCACGGGAGTCCACGAGCAGTACTTC. Translated: CASTGVHEQYF.

V gene TRBV6-5 combines with J gene TRBJ1-1, with D tentatively TRBD1 (5 bases). The CDR3 consists of 13 residues. CDR1 and CDR2 (germline): MNHEY, SVGAGI. Deletions cut 2 bases from V and 4 bases from J, with 8 bases between. The CDR3 is CASSYRRGTEAFF. The CDR3 DNA reads as TGTGCCAGCAGTTACCGGAGGGGCACTGAAGCTTTCTTT.

This clone was picked up a small number of times. The chain carries TRBV27 and TRBJ2-5; maybe TRBD2 (5 bases). Between the trimmed V and J ends, which lost 4 bases and 5 bases, there was a span of 14 bases. The germline CDR1 and CDR2 sequences are MNHEY and SMNVEV (reference sequence). This CDR3 comprises 14 residues. CDR3 sequence: CASSSRTYGETQYF. The CDR3 DNA sequence: TGTGCCAGCAGTTCGCGGACTTACGGGGAGACCCAGTACTTC.

This clone was picked up a small number of times. The CDR3 here is CSAAAGETQYF. CDR3 nucleotides: TGCAGTGCGGCGGCCGGGGAGACCCAGTACTTC. The rearrangement joins TRBV20-1 to TRBJ2-5; no definite D call. Trimming took off 6 bases at V and 5 bases at J, with 10 bases between the two ends. The CDR3 runs 11 residues. Looked up from germline, CDR1 is DFQATT and CDR2 is SNEGSKA (reference sequence).

The chain uses TRBV29-1 and TRBJ2-1; 14 bases are a match to TRBD2. The junction had 12 bases not matched to a gene; V was cut back by 7 bases and J by 4 bases. Germline V gene data show CDR1 as SQVTM and CDR2 as ANQGSEA. This CDR3 region has 17 residues. The CDR3 nucleotides read TGCAGCGCGCATGCCGGGACTAGCGGGAGAGTTTACAATGAGCAGTTCTTC. This codes for CSAHAGTSGRVYNEQFF.

This clone has a handful of counts. The genes are TRBV14 and TRBJ2-2, with 7 bases that match TRBD2. V dropped 1 base and J dropped 9; count of bases not matched to a gene: 8. The CDR3 covers 15 residues. The germline CDR1 and CDR2 sequences are SGHDN and FVKESK. The CDR3 sequence is CASSQVTSSGRELFF. The CDR3 nucleotides read TGTGCCAGCAGCCAAGTTACCAGTAGCGGGCGGGAGCTGTTTTTT.

The chain couples TRBV7-2 to TRBJ2-7; TRBD2 matches at 15 bases. J lost 7 bases, V lost 0 bases, and 10 bases had no gene match. CDR3 length equals 18 residues. Germline V CDR1 and CDR2: SGHTA, FQGNSA. The CDR3: CASSLALGLAGGPGEQYF. In DNA form, the CDR3 reads TGTGCCAGCAGCTTAGCCCTTGGACTAGCGGGAGGGCCTGGGGAGCAGTACTTC.

Remarks on this clone: The sample contains more than one DNA sequence encoding this CDR3. J is TRBJ2-5 and V is TRBV10-3, with a weak D call TRBD2 (6 bases). V was clipped by 6 bases and J by 2 bases, with 10 bases between them. From germline, CDR1 is ENHRY and CDR2 SYGVKD. This CDR3 contains 13 residues. This CDR3 is CAISRDLQETQYF. The CDR3 DNA follows: TGTGCCATCAGCCGGGACTTACAAGAGACCCAGTACTTC.

The V gene is TRBV18, the J gene TRBJ1-5, with 9 bases matching TRBD1. Germline V gene sequence: CDR1 KGHSH, CDR2 LQKENI. There are 16 residues in the CDR3. Losses at the gene ends were 0 bases for V and 4 bases for J; bases not matched to a gene: 4. The CDR3 sequence is CASSPPGQGENQPQHF. The DNA for the CDR3 is TGTGCCAGCTCACCACCGGGACAGGGAGAAAATCAGCCCCAGCATTTT.

Only a few counts were recorded for this clone. An end of the junction differs from the germline gene, which may be a read error. The V gene is TRBV27, the J gene TRBJ2-1, with 9 nucleotides matching TRBD1. Germline CDR1 and CDR2: MNHEY and SMNVEV (reference sequence). The CDR3 spans 12 residues. DNA of the CDR3: TGTGCCAGCAGTCCGACGGACAGGGGATACATCTTC. Protein sequence: CASSPTDRGYIF.

About this clone itself: This specimen includes other DNA sequences encoding the same CDR3. This chain uses TRBV5-1 with TRBJ2-3; D remains unclear. Germline CDR1 reads SGHRS; CDR2 reads YFSETQ. V lost 1 base, J lost 0 bases, and 3 bases lay in between. The CDR3 totals 13 residues. The CDR3 DNA follows: TGCGCCAGCAGCTTGATCAGCACAGATACGCAGTATTTT. It specifies CASSLISTDTQYF. Looking up the rest from reference TRBV5-1 and TRBJ2-3 gives the full variable domain: KAGVTQTPRYLIKTRGQQVTLSCSPISGHRSVSWYQQTPGQGLQFLFEYFSETQRNKGNFPGRFSGRQFSNSRSEMNVSTLELGDSALYLCASSLISTDTQYFGPGTRLTVL.